One sample yielded the 13 T cell receptor beta chains listed below, sequenced in a study of cytomegalovirus exposure and HLA in healthy donors. Use of 60 Vbeta and 13 Jbeta primers characterized the PCR. The table came from immunoSEQ multiplex PCR; TCRdb's copy has only in-frame clones and leaves some out. The repertoire holds more than 95,000 clones, with around 78% as singletons. The sample taken for sequencing was PBMCs. These receptor sequences come from a man aged 60-69 years in good health and CMV-seropositive.

This clone was found a few times. V is TRBV18 and J is TRBJ2-7; D perhaps matches TRBD2 (6 bases). The CDR3 totals 14 residues. Trimming cost V 2 bases and J 7 bases, with 15 bases left between them. From germline, CDR1 is KGHSH and CDR2 LQKENI. The CDR3 region has the DNA TGTGCCAGCTCACCAGGAGGGGCCCACGGAGAGCAGTACTTC. Protein product: CASSPGGAHGEQYF. The entire variable domain, with the rest obtained from reference TRBV18 and TRBJ2-7, is as follows: NAGVMQNPRHLVRRRGQEARLRCSPMKGHSHVYWYRQLPEEGLKFMVYLQKENIIDESGMPKERFSAEFPKEGPSILRIQQVVRGDSAAYFCASSPGGAHGEQYFGPGTRLTVT.

This clone is a singleton in its sample. This chain joins TRBV5-1 and TRBJ1-4; 11 bases are a match to TRBD1. The J segment lost 6 bases and the V segment lost 0 bases, leaving 4 bases of the junction unmatched. The CDR3 covers 16 residues. Per the germline V gene, CDR1 is SGHRS and CDR2 is YFSETQ. The CDR3 coding sequence is TGCGCCAGCAGCTTGGACGGGGGACAGGGGGATGAAAAACTGTTTTTT. This translates into CASSLDGGQGDEKLFF. Based on the CDR3 plus reference TRBV5-1 and TRBJ1-4, the full variable domain is KAGVTQTPRYLIKTRGQQVTLSCSPISGHRSVSWYQQTPGQGLQFLFEYFSETQRNKGNFPGRFSGRQFSNSRSEMNVSTLELGDSALYLCASSLDGGQGDEKLFFGSGTQLSVL.

A single count supports this clone. The rearrangement uses TRBV7-9 and TRBJ1-2; no reliable D call. The germline gives CDR1 SEHNR, CDR2 FQNEAQ (reference sequence). Trimming left V 3 bases short and J 0 bases short, with 17 bases between. CDR3 length: 17 residues. The CDR3 DNA reads as TGTGCCAGCAGCTTCCCAGGAAATCAAGATACTAACTATGGCTACACCTTC. As protein: CASSFPGNQDTNYGYTF.

The chain combines TRBV9 with TRBJ2-2; 9 bases are a match to TRBD1. This CDR3 contains 14 residues. J lost 7 bases, V lost 4 bases, and 5 bases had no gene match. Germline V lookup: CDR1 SGDLS, CDR2 YYNGEE. The CDR3 is CASSPGTGYGELFF. CDR3 bases: TGTGCCAGCAGCCCCGGGACAGGGTACGGGGAGCTGTTTTTT.

With regard to this clone: This sample also contains other DNA sequences that code for the same CDR3. The rearrangement joins TRBV10-3 to TRBJ2-5; D not resolved. The V and J ends lost 3 bases and 4 bases respectively, with 6 bases between them. CDR3 length: 12 amino acids. Per the germline V gene, CDR1 is ENHRY and CDR2 is SYGVKD. The CDR3: CAISEPRETQYF. In DNA, the CDR3 is TGTGCCATCAGTGAACCTAGAGAGACCCAGTACTTC.

V gene TRBV9 combines with J gene TRBJ1-1; tentative D call: TRBD1 (5 bases). Looked up from germline, CDR1 is SGDLS and CDR2 is YYNGEE. V gave up 4 bases and J gave up 3 bases, with 13 bases separating them. CDR3 length equals 14 residues. The chain's CDR3 is CASSLEWGDTEAFF. CDR3 DNA sequence: TGTGCCAGCAGCCTGGAGTGGGGGGACACTGAAGCTTTCTTT.

Points on this clone: The identical CDR3 is also encoded by other nucleotide sequences in the sample. This chain connects TRBV6-4 to TRBJ2-3; 10 positions match TRBD2. CDR3 length: 14 amino acids. The V and J ends lost 3 bases and 6 bases, in that order; junction bases with no gene match: 3. CDR1 and CDR2 from the germline V gene are MRHNA and SNTAGT. CDR3 nucleotides: TGTGCCAGCAGTGAAAGCGGGGGGGCCGATACGCAGTATTTT. This translates into CASSESGGADTQYF.

The J gene is TRBJ2-3, the V gene TRBV9; 10 nucleotides align to TRBD2. CDR3 length equals 15 residues. J lost 5 bases, V lost 4 bases, and 7 bases had no gene match. Germline assignment: CDR1 SGDLS and CDR2 YYNGEE. The CDR3 DNA reads as TGTGCCAGCAGCATTCTAGCGGGGGCGGTAGATACGCAGTATTTT. Translation gives CASSILAGAVDTQYF.

The gene calls are TRBV15 and TRBJ2-5, with TRBD1 as a possible D gene (6 bases). CDR1 is LNHNV and CDR2 is YYDKDF in the germline V gene (reference sequence). The CDR3 covers 15 residues. V gave up 4 bases and J gave up 2 bases, with 14 bases separating them. As DNA, the CDR3 is TGTGCCACCAGCATGAACCTTGGGACACAAGAGACCCAGTACTTC. It yields the protein CATSMNLGTQETQYF.

V is TRBV11-1 and J is TRBJ2-5; D possibly corresponds to TRBD2 (5 bases). V was clipped by 5 bases and J by 1 base, with 14 bases between them. The CDR3 consists of 15 residues. Germline V lookup: CDR1 SGHAT, CDR2 FQDESV (reference sequence). The CDR3 loop reads CASSPREGSQETQYF. The CDR3, as DNA: TGTGCCAGCAGCCCCCGAGAGGGATCCCAAGAGACCCAGTACTTC.

This chain connects TRBV7-9 to TRBJ1-6; no clear D. Deletions cut 8 bases from V and 9 bases from J, with 14 bases between. Looked up from germline, CDR1 is SEHNR and CDR2 is FQNEAQ (reference sequence). The CDR3 runs to 13 residues. The CDR3 nucleotides read TGTGCCAGCGGCCGACTGGAGCCTTCACCCCTCCACTTT. Its protein is CASGRLEPSPLHF.

The chain links TRBV18 to TRBJ2-7, with D perhaps TRBD1 (6 bases). The CDR3 consists of 14 residues. V dropped 6 bases and J dropped 2 bases, with 14 bases sitting between them. Germline V CDR1 and CDR2: KGHSH, LQKENI. The CDR3 protein is CASSLGASTYEQYF. The CDR3 nucleotides are TGTGCCAGCTCCCTGGGGGCATCCACCTACGAGCAGTACTTC.

This clone was recorded once. The chain carries TRBV2 and TRBJ2-7, with 13 bases matching TRBD2. The CDR3 loop spans 15 amino acids. Germline CDR1 is SNHLY and CDR2 is FYNNEI. V lost 5 bases to trimming and J lost 5 bases; unmatched junction nucleotides: 6. Here the CDR3 reads CASSPLLAGGHEQYF. As DNA, the CDR3 is TGTGCCAGCAGTCCCCTACTAGCGGGGGGGCACGAGCAGTACTTC.